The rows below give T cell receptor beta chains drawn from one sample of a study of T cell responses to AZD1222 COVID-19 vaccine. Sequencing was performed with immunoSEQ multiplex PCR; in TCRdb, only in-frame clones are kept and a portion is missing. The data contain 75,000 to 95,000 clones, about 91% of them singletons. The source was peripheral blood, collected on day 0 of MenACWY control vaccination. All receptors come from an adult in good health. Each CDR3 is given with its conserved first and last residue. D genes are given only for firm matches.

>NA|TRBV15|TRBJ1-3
TGTGCCACCAGCACTGGCCAGGGAAAAAACACCATATATTTT
CATSTGQGKNTIYF
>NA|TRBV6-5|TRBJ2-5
TGTGCCAGCAGTTCCGGAGGCTACCAGTACTTC
CASSSGGYQYF
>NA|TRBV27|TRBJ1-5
TGTGCCAGCAGTTTAATTTGGGGGGATCAGCCCCAGCATTTT
CASSLIWGDQPQHF
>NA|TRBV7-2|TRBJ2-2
TGTGCCAGCAGCTCAAATTCAGGGGCGCAGACCGGGGAGCTGTTTTTT
CASSSNSGAQTGELFF
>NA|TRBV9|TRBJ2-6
TGTGCCAGCAGCGGAACCGGGGCTACGCGCTCTGGGGCCAACGTCCTGACTTTC
CASSGTGATRSGANVLTF
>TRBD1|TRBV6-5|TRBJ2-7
TGTGCCAGCAGTTACTCCGGGACAGCGGCAGGGCAGTACTTC
CASSYSGTAAGQYF
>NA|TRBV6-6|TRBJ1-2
TGTGCCAGCAGTTACGGGCTGGATGGCTACACCTTC
CASSYGLDGYTF
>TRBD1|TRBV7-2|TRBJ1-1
TGTGCCAGCAGCAAACAGGGGGATTTAGAAGCTTTCTTT
CASSKQGDLEAFF
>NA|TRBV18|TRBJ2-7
TGTGCCAGCTCACAGGTAAGCCCGCCTAGGGAGCAGTACTTC
CASSQVSPPREQYF
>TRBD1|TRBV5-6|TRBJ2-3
TGTGCCAGCAGCTCTACAGGGGCGGCCACAGATACGCAGTATTTT
CASSSTGAATDTQYF
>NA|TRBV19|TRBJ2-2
TGTGCCAGTAGTCAACGGGCCTCGAACACCGGGGAGCTGTTTTTT
CASSQRASNTGELFF